The 32 T cell receptor beta chains presented below share a single source sample, sequenced in a study of T cell responses to AZD1222 COVID-19 vaccine. Here immunoSEQ multiplex PCR was the method, and the copy in TCRdb shows in-frame clones only, minus some. The table shows approximately 150,000 clones, with approximately 91% occurring only once. Sequencing was performed on peripheral blood, taken 28 days after the second AZD1222 dose. Receptors were obtained from an adult who received the AZD1222 COVID-19 vaccine.

The CDR3 DNA sequence: TGTGCCAGCAGCCAGTCCACAGGTGATAATTCACCCCTCCACTTT. Residues: CASSQSTGDNSPLHF. The genes are TRBV3-1 (or the pseudogene TRBV3-2) and TRBJ1-6, with D possibly being TRBD1 (5 bases). V lost 3 bases, J lost 5 bases, and 11 bases lay in between. Germline V CDR1 and CDR2: LGHDT, YNNKEL (reference sequence). The CDR3 is 15 residues long.

A single count supports this clone. V is TRBV12-3 or TRBV12-4 and J is TRBJ1-5; 7 bases fit TRBD1. Trimming at V came to 8 bases and at J to 7 bases, leaving 5 bases not matched to a gene. This CDR3 spans 12 amino acids. As DNA, the CDR3 is TGTGCCAGCCTAATACAGGGGCAGCCCCAGCATTTT. It translates to CASLIQGQPQHF.

The rearrangement uses TRBV25-1 and TRBJ1-5; D unclear. The CDR3 runs 13 residues. Between the trimmed V and J ends, which lost 7 bases and 3 bases, there was a span of 10 bases. Germline V CDR1 and CDR2: MGHDK, SYGVNS. The CDR3 nucleotides read TGTGCCAGCACGTCAGGCTCCAATCAGCCCCAGCATTTT. Translating it yields CASTSGSNQPQHF.

This sequence joins TRBV24-1 and TRBJ1-5, with TRBD1 identical over 7 bases. Germline CDR1 is KGHDR and CDR2 is SFDVKD. The CDR3 has 19 residues. Germline trimming cut 7 bases from V and 7 bases from J; bases unmatched to any gene: 24. The CDR3 spells CATRQDRPASPAPRQPQHF. In nucleotides, the CDR3 is TGTGCCACCAGGCAGGACAGGCCTGCAAGCCCGGCTCCTAGGCAGCCCCAGCATTTT.

The chain has TRBV10-2 and TRBJ1-1, with unresolved D. CDR1 WSHSY and CDR2 SAAADI come from the germline V gene. V was cut by 2 bases and J by 2 bases, with 6 bases left in between. CDR3 length: 13 amino acids. The CDR3 loop reads CASSETPNTEAFF. The CDR3 nucleotides read TGCGCCAGCAGTGAGACACCTAACACTGAAGCTTTCTTT.

The chain has TRBV6-1 and TRBJ1-1; no clear D gene. CDR1 is MNHNS and CDR2 is SASEGT in the germline V gene. CDR3 size: 13 residues. Trimming stripped 7 bases from V and 5 bases from J, with 14 bases between. The CDR3 nucleotides are TGTGCCAGCAACCCTAGAACGGGAACTGAAGCTTTCTTT. Translated: CASNPRTGTEAFF.

V is TRBV3-1 (or the pseudogene TRBV3-2) and J is TRBJ2-1; D not certain. The germline V gene has CDR1 LGHDT and CDR2 YNNKEL (reference sequence). The CDR3 loop spans 13 amino acids. Trimming left V 4 bases short and J 3 bases short, with 7 bases between. For the CDR3, the DNA is TGTGCCAGCAGCCCCTTAGACTACAATGAGCAGTTCTTC. Translated: CASSPLDYNEQFF.

The rearrangement uses TRBV20-1 and TRBJ1-5, with D possibly being TRBD1 (5 bases). CDR3 length: 16 amino acids. Germline V gene lookup returns CDR1 DFQATT and CDR2 SNEGSKA (reference sequence). V shed 3 bases and J shed 4 bases, with 19 bases lying between them. The DNA of the CDR3 is TGCAGTGCTAGTTCCAGAGGATCAGGGTGGAATCAGCCCCAGCATTTT. This gives the protein CSASSRGSGWNQPQHF.

CDR3 DNA: TGTGCCAGCAGTCTTCTCGGGTACGCTGAAGCTTTCTTT. Translating gives CASSLLGYAEAFF. The chain has TRBV12-3 or TRBV12-4 and TRBJ1-1; no reliable D call. V shed 5 bases and J shed 6 bases, with 13 bases lying between them. The CDR3 contains 13 residues.

The J gene is TRBJ1-2, the V gene TRBV19, with a possible D match to TRBD1 (5 bases). CDR3 length equals 15 residues. V shed 5 bases and J shed 2 bases, with 15 bases lying between them. Germline V gene data show CDR1 as LNHDA and CDR2 as SQIVND (reference sequence). In nucleotides, the CDR3 is TGTGCCAGTAGTCGTCCCCGGGGGTACAACTATGGCTACACCTTC. It codes for CASSRPRGYNYGYTF.

Only one count was recorded for this clone. The genes are TRBV27 and TRBJ2-7, with D possibly matching TRBD1 (7 bases). This CDR3 spans 15 amino acids. The germline V gene encodes CDR1 MNHEY and CDR2 SMNVEV (reference sequence). V was pared by 8 bases and J by 0 bases, with 17 bases between. In DNA form, the CDR3 reads TGTGCCAGCCAGGGGGGCAGGCGGAGCTCCTACGAGCAGTACTTC. Protein sequence: CASQGGRRSSYEQYF.

V and J are TRBV13 and TRBJ2-5; D may be TRBD1 (6 bases). CDR1 is PRHDT and CDR2 is FYEKMQ in the germline V gene (reference sequence). Deletions cut 3 bases from V and 4 bases from J, with 15 bases between. This CDR3 region has 15 residues. The CDR3 protein is CASSLISGGLETQYF. The CDR3 DNA sequence: TGTGCCAGCAGCTTGATTAGTGGGGGCTTAGAGACCCAGTACTTC. Filled out from reference TRBV13 and TRBJ2-5, the complete variable domain reads AAGVIQSPRHLIKEKRETATLKCYPIPRHDTVYWYQQGPGQDPQFLISFYEKMQSDKGSIPDRFSAQQFSDYHSELNMSSLELGDSALYFCASSLISGGLETQYFGPGTRLLVL.

This chain links TRBV7-2 with TRBJ1-2; D is possibly TRBD1 (5 bases). This CDR3 has 17 residues. The ends were cut back, 0 bases at V and 1 base at J, with 15 bases in the middle. Germline CDR1 is SGHTA and CDR2 is FQGNSA. The DNA for the CDR3 is TGTGCCAGCAGCTTAGCCCCGGGGCAGGATAATAACTATGGCTACACCTTC. This gives the protein CASSLAPGQDNNYGYTF.

V and J are TRBV7-2 and TRBJ1-2; D is unclear. With 4 bases removed from V and 5 bases from J, the gap between germline ends came to 20 bases. Germline V gene lookup returns CDR1 SGHTA and CDR2 FQGNSA. The CDR3 extends over 16 amino acids. For the CDR3, the DNA is TGTGCCAGCAGCTCTCAACGGGCGGGAGATCAATATGGCTACACCTTC. Protein sequence: CASSSQRAGDQYGYTF. The full variable domain, rest sourced from reference TRBV7-2 and TRBJ1-2, is GAGVSQSPSNKVTEKGKDVELRCDPISGHTALYWYRQSLGQGLEFLIYFQGNSAPDKSGLPSDRFSAERTGGSVSTLTIQRTQQEDSAVYLCASSSQRAGDQYGYTFGSGTRLTVV.

The V gene is TRBV10-2, the J gene TRBJ2-1; D gene unclear. The V end was cut by 4 bases, the J end by 0 bases, with 16 bases between. The CDR3 runs 17 residues. Germline CDR1 WSHSY, CDR2 SAAADI. The CDR3 nucleotides are TGCGCCAGCAGTGGCACCCCCAGTACCCGCTCCTACAATGAGCAGTTCTTC. This translates into CASSGTPSTRSYNEQFF.

On this clone itself: This sample includes further DNA sequences coding for the same CDR3. Written as DNA, the CDR3 is TGCGCCAGCAGCCCCGGGACAGCGCTCTATGGCTACACCTTC. Encoded protein: CASSPGTALYGYTF. The chain couples TRBV5-1 to TRBJ1-2, with TRBD1 matching over 7 bases. Germline-derived CDR1 and CDR2 are SGHRS and YFSETQ. The CDR3 is 14 residues long. The V gene end was trimmed by 4 bases and the J gene end by 4 bases; junction bases not matched to a gene: 7.

The CDR3 coding sequence is TGTGCCAGCACCCCCGCGGACAGGGGTCTCACTGAAGCTTTCTTT. The encoded protein is CASTPADRGLTEAFF. The rearrangement links TRBV11-3 to TRBJ1-1; TRBD1 matches at 9 bases. The CDR3 length is 15 residues. Germline loops: CDR1 SGHNT, CDR2 YENEEA. With V trimmed by 7 bases and J by 4 bases, 10 bases remained unmatched.

This chain joins TRBV19 and TRBJ1-4, with 7 bases fitting TRBD1. After removal of 5 bases from V and 3 bases from J, the junction contained 6 bases not matched to a gene. This CDR3 contains 15 residues. Germline CDR1 and CDR2: LNHDA and SQIVND (reference sequence). CDR3 bases: TGTGCCAGTAGTGTCATGGGACAGCCTAATGAAAAACTGTTTTTT. This gives the protein CASSVMGQPNEKLFF. Filled out from reference TRBV19 and TRBJ1-4, the complete variable domain reads DGGITQSPKYLFRKEGQNVTLSCEQNLNHDAMYWYRQDPGQGLRLIYYSQIVNDFQKGDIAEGYSVSREKKESFPLTVTSAQKNPTAFYLCASSVMGQPNEKLFFGSGTQLSVL.

The rearrangement uses TRBV19 and TRBJ1-1; 11 bases match TRBD1. Per the germline V gene, CDR1 is LNHDA and CDR2 is SQIVND (reference sequence). The CDR3 consists of 14 residues. After removal of 4 bases from V and 5 bases from J, the junction contained 3 bases not matched to a gene. DNA of the CDR3: TGTGCCAGTAGTACGGACAGGGGGCAAACTGAAGCTTTCTTT. This translates into CASSTDRGQTEAFF.

This chain joins TRBV24-1 and TRBJ1-2; TRBD1 matches 8 bases. The V gene's germline CDR1 is KGHDR and CDR2 SFDVKD. There are 15 residues in the CDR3. V shed 1 base, J shed 3 bases, and the junction held 3 bases outside the gene matches. This CDR3 is CATSDFSGGDYGYTF. In DNA form, the CDR3 reads TGTGCCACCAGTGATTTCTCAGGGGGCGACTATGGCTACACCTTC.

This chain joins TRBV20-1 and TRBJ1-5; D remains ambiguous. This CDR3 is built from 10 residues. V was pared by 2 bases and J by 6 bases, with 2 bases between. CDR1 and CDR2 from the germline V gene are DFQATT and SNEGSKA (reference sequence). CDR3 DNA sequence: TGCAGTGCTAGATGTCAGCCCCAGCATTTT. Translating it yields CSARCQPQHF.

J is TRBJ2-2 and V is TRBV7-2, with TRBD2 identical over 11 bases. V gave up 1 base and J gave up 5 bases; unmatched junction bases: 3. The V gene's germline CDR1 is SGHTA and CDR2 FQGNSA. The CDR3 has 16 amino acids. CDR3 region: CASSLGVAGGTGELFF. DNA for the CDR3: TGTGCCAGCAGCTTAGGGGTAGCGGGAGGGACCGGGGAGCTGTTTTTT. Looking up the rest from reference TRBV7-2 and TRBJ2-2 gives the full variable domain: GAGVSQSPSNKVTEKGKDVELRCDPISGHTALYWYRQSLGQGLEFLIYFQGNSAPDKSGLPSDRFSAERTGGSVSTLTIQRTQQEDSAVYLCASSLGVAGGTGELFFGEGSRLTVL.

V and J are TRBV5-4 and TRBJ1-6; D not resolved. Germline CDR1 reads SGHNT; CDR2 reads YYREEE (reference sequence). The CDR3 is 15 residues long. Trimming removed 0 bases at V and 5 bases at J, with 9 bases between. The CDR3 here is CASSLGGNNNSPLHF. In DNA form, the CDR3 reads TGTGCCAGCAGCTTGGGGGGAAACAATAATTCACCCCTCCACTTT. Full variable domain (rest looked up from reference TRBV5-4 and TRBJ1-6): ETGVTQSPTHLIKTRGQQVTLRCSSQSGHNTVSWYQQALGQGPQFIFQYYREEENGRGNFPPRFSGLQFPNYSSELNVNALELDDSALYLCASSLGGNNNSPLHFGNGTRLTVT.

This clone is a singleton in its sample. The chain uses TRBV6-5 and TRBJ1-4; a possible D gene is TRBD1 (6 bases). CDR3 length: 16 residues. The germline V gene encodes CDR1 MNHEY and CDR2 SVGAGI. Trimming took off 2 bases at V and 3 bases at J, with 13 bases between the two ends. This chain's CDR3 is CASSYAGGRANEKLFF. The CDR3 DNA reads TGTGCCAGCAGTTACGCGGGGGGCAGAGCTAATGAAAAACTGTTTTTT.

The chain carries TRBV2 and TRBJ2-1; D gene ambiguous. The germline gives CDR1 SNHLY, CDR2 FYNNEI. V was trimmed by 4 bases and J by 8 bases, leaving 6 bases between them. This CDR3 has 11 amino acids. The CDR3 DNA reads as TGTGCCAGCAGTGCAAGTTATGAGCAGTTCTTC. It codes for CASSASYEQFF.

The CDR3 coding sequence is TGCGCCAGCAGCTTGGAGGCAGGGCTTGCCGGGGAGCTGTTTTTT. It specifies CASSLEAGLAGELFF. This sequence joins TRBV5-1 and TRBJ2-2, with D possibly matching TRBD1 (5 bases). V shed 0 bases and J shed 6 bases, with 12 bases lying between them. In germline, CDR1 is SGHRS, CDR2 YFSETQ. The CDR3 runs 15 residues.

The J gene is TRBJ1-6, the V gene TRBV9; D is possibly TRBD1 (5 bases). The CDR3 extends over 20 amino acids. V lost 3 bases and J 0 bases, leaving 22 bases between the germline ends. Per the germline V gene, CDR1 is SGDLS and CDR2 is YYNGEE. CDR3 residues: CASSANRLGMGDSYNSPLHF. Here the CDR3 DNA reads TGTGCCAGCAGCGCCAACAGACTAGGGATGGGGGACTCCTATAATTCACCCCTCCACTTT.

V gene TRBV19 combines with J gene TRBJ1-1, with D possibly being TRBD1 (5 bases). The CDR3 is made up of 14 amino acids. V was shortened by 7 bases and J by 0 bases, with 12 bases between the two germline ends. The germline gives CDR1 LNHDA, CDR2 SQIVND (reference sequence). CDR3 nucleotides: TGTGCCAGTAAAGACTTGGGGGTGAACACTGAAGCTTTCTTT. Its translation is CASKDLGVNTEAFF.

The chain combines TRBV24-1 with TRBJ2-1; D is unresolved. Germline-derived CDR1 and CDR2 are KGHDR and SFDVKD. The CDR3 is made up of 15 amino acids. Trimming shortened V by 4 bases and J by 5 bases, and 14 bases separated the two germline ends. CDR3 residues: CATSDRRQGNNEQFF. CDR3 bases: TGTGCCACCAGTGACCGGCGACAAGGGAACAATGAGCAGTTCTTC.

This chain joins TRBV30 and TRBJ1-1, with D unresolved. The CDR3 is 15 residues long. The germline V gene encodes CDR1 GTSNPN and CDR2 SVGIG (reference sequence). V dropped 4 bases and J dropped 0 bases, with 15 bases sitting between them. The CDR3 DNA follows: TGTGCCTGGACTCCCGTTGACATCATGAACACTGAAGCTTTCTTT. Translating gives CAWTPVDIMNTEAFF.

The J gene is TRBJ1-1, the V gene TRBV4-3; 8 bases match TRBD1. Germline CDR1 is LGHNA and CDR2 is YSLEER. This CDR3 is 15 amino acids long. Trimming at V came to 2 bases and at J to 1 base, leaving 3 bases not matched to a gene. CDR3 nucleotide sequence: TGCGCCAGCAGCCAACGAGGACAGGGGAACACTGAAGCTTTCTTT. It codes for CASSQRGQGNTEAFF.

The chain couples TRBV24-1 to TRBJ1-5, with 9 bases aligning to TRBD1. The germline V gene has CDR1 KGHDR and CDR2 SFDVKD. After removal of 7 bases from V and 5 bases from J, the junction contained 5 bases not matched to a gene. The CDR3 is made up of 14 amino acids. The CDR3 coding sequence is TGTGCCACCAGGGGGACAGGGAATGATCAGCCCCAGCATTTT. Protein: CATRGTGNDQPQHF.